Each of the 26 T cell receptor beta chains below was sequenced from the same sample in a study of monozygotic twins with cystic fibrosis. The method was immunoSEQ multiplex PCR; TCRdb's version includes in-frame clones alone and lacks a portion of them. The sample carries 25,000 to 35,000 clones, about 82% recorded once. Sequenced material: blood. All receptors come from a girl aged 2 to 9 with cystic fibrosis.

The rearrangement uses TRBV6-6 and TRBJ2-7, with 7 bases aligning to TRBD1. The V and J ends lost 5 bases and 3 bases, in that order; junction bases with no gene match: 4. Germline lookup yields CDR1 MNHNY and CDR2 SVGAGI (reference sequence). The CDR3 is 13 residues long. The CDR3 DNA follows: TGTGCCAGCAGTGAGGGGACAGTCTACGAGCAGTACTTC. Translated, it gives CASSEGTVYEQYF.

The chain carries TRBV5-1 and TRBJ2-2, with no clear D. The germline V and J ends were trimmed by 0 bases and 4 bases, with 13 bases remaining between them. The CDR3 has 16 amino acids. Germline lookup yields CDR1 SGHRS and CDR2 YFSETQ. CDR3 in DNA: TGCGCCAGCAGCTTGGATCTGCTCAGTGGCACCGGGGAGCTGTTTTTT. Translated: CASSLDLLSGTGELFF.

V is TRBV2 and J is TRBJ2-1; 8 nucleotides line up with TRBD2. The ends lost 8 bases at V and 8 bases at J; junction bases unmatched: 17. Germline V CDR1 and CDR2: SNHLY, FYNNEI. The CDR3 loop spans 16 amino acids. The chain's CDR3 is CASVRAGGGVWDEQFF. DNA for the CDR3: TGTGCCAGCGTGCGGGCGGGAGGTGGGGTCTGGGATGAGCAGTTCTTC.

CDR3 nucleotide sequence: TGTGCCAGCTCGGTCGGACTAGCGGGAGCCCAAGAGACCCAGTACTTC. It yields the protein CASSVGLAGAQETQYF. The J gene is TRBJ2-5, the V gene TRBV27; 13 bases agree with TRBD2. Germline CDR1 and CDR2: MNHEY and SMNVEV (reference sequence). The V segment lost 8 bases and the J segment 1 base; nucleotides outside the gene matches: 7. The CDR3 covers 16 residues.

The chain recombines TRBV30 with TRBJ1-5; D gene unclear. Trimming stripped 2 bases from V and 6 bases from J, with 11 bases between. CDR1 and CDR2 from the germline V gene are GTSNPN and SVGIG (reference sequence). The length of the CDR3 is 13 residues. CDR3 bases: TGTGCCTGGAGTCCCTTTAGAGGTCAGCCCCAGCATTTT. The encoded protein is CAWSPFRGQPQHF.

This chain uses TRBV9 with TRBJ1-2, with unresolved D. Per the germline V gene, CDR1 is SGDLS and CDR2 is YYNGEE. This CDR3 is 15 amino acids long. The ends were cut back, 0 bases at V and 8 bases at J, with 17 bases in the middle. Here the CDR3 DNA reads TGTGCCAGCAGCGTAGGAATAGTGAACAGTCAAGGCTACACCTTC. Translation gives CASSVGIVNSQGYTF.

This clone came up a few times. The chain couples TRBV19 to TRBJ1-2, with D tentatively TRBD1 (5 bases). Germline V gene data show CDR1 as LNHDA and CDR2 as SQIVND (reference sequence). V was trimmed by 5 bases and J by 3 bases, leaving 13 bases between them. The CDR3 has 14 residues. The CDR3: CASSPRGRYYGYTF. Written as DNA, the CDR3 is TGTGCCAGTAGTCCCCGGGGCAGGTACTATGGCTACACCTTC.

The CDR3 DNA follows: TGTGCCAGCAGCGGGGCAGGGATCTTGAACACTGAAGCTTTCTTT. Translation: CASSGAGILNTEAFF. The chain combines TRBV6-5 with TRBJ1-1, with a possible D match to TRBD1 (5 bases). This CDR3 spans 15 amino acids. V was shortened by 6 bases and J by 0 bases, with 14 bases between the two germline ends. Germline V gene data show CDR1 as MNHEY and CDR2 as SVGAGI.

The chain is built from TRBV5-4 and TRBJ2-7; 14 nucleotides agree with TRBD2. Germline V CDR1 and CDR2: SGHNT, YYREEE (reference sequence). The CDR3 loop spans 15 amino acids. Losses at the gene ends were 4 bases for V and 4 bases for J; bases not matched to a gene: 4. The CDR3 DNA sequence: TGTGCCAGCAGCGGGGGACTAGCGGGAGCGTACGAGCAGTACTTC. Its translation is CASSGGLAGAYEQYF. Supplemented by reference TRBV5-4 and TRBJ2-7, the full variable domain reads ETGVTQSPTHLIKTRGQQVTLRCSSQSGHNTVSWYQQALGQGPQFIFQYYREEENGRGNFPPRFSGLQFPNYSSELNVNALELDDSALYLCASSGGLAGAYEQYFGPGTRLTVT.

The V gene is TRBV6-5, the J gene TRBJ2-5; D ambiguous. The germline V gene has CDR1 MNHEY and CDR2 SVGAGI. The CDR3 is made up of 14 amino acids. V was trimmed by 3 bases and J by 7 bases, leaving 15 bases between them. The CDR3 bases are TGTGCCAGCAGTTATCGAGGTGGGGTGGTGACCCAGTACTTC. Its protein product is CASSYRGGVVTQYF.

The chain links TRBV19 to TRBJ2-3; TRBD2 matches at 9 bases. The junction had 13 bases not matched to a gene; V was cut back by 4 bases and J by 5 bases. The CDR3 contains 17 residues. CDR1 and CDR2 from the germline V gene are LNHDA and SQIVND (reference sequence). CDR3 residues: CASSRASGAGGGDTQYF. The CDR3 DNA follows: TGTGCCAGTAGTAGGGCTAGCGGGGCTGGCGGCGGAGATACGCAGTATTTT.

The gene calls are TRBV6-1 and TRBJ2-6, with D hard to call. CDR1 MNHNS and CDR2 SASEGT come from the germline V gene. The V end was cut by 0 bases, the J end by 1 base, with 7 bases between. The CDR3 has 16 amino acids. CDR3 sequence: CASSEAGTSGANVLTF. CDR3 in DNA: TGTGCCAGCAGTGAAGCGGGCACTTCTGGGGCCAACGTCCTGACTTTC.

The sample holds one count of this clone. The chain has TRBV27 and TRBJ1-5; no clear D gene. Trimming stripped 6 bases from V and 3 bases from J, with 18 bases between. There are 16 residues in the CDR3. CDR1 MNHEY and CDR2 SMNVEV come from the germline V gene (reference sequence). The chain's CDR3 is CASRGVTWEPNQPQHF. In DNA form, the CDR3 reads TGTGCCAGCAGAGGAGTGACTTGGGAGCCCAATCAGCCCCAGCATTTT.

The genes are TRBV4-1 and TRBJ1-2; a weak D match, TRBD1 (6 bases). From germline, CDR1 is MGHRA and CDR2 YSYEKL. V gave up 1 base and J gave up 0 bases, with 9 bases separating them. This CDR3 has 15 residues. The CDR3: CASSQADSPNYGYTF. The DNA of the CDR3 is TGCGCCAGCAGCCAAGCGGACAGTCCTAACTATGGCTACACCTTC.

This clone was recorded only once. The chain couples TRBV6-6 to TRBJ1-4; D is unresolved. The CDR3 consists of 11 residues. CDR1 MNHNY and CDR2 SVGAGI come from the germline V gene (reference sequence). The V gene lost 4 bases and the J gene lost 7 bases, with 4 bases spanning the gap. This CDR3 reads CASSSVEKLFF. In DNA, the CDR3 is TGTGCCAGCAGTTCCGTTGAAAAACTGTTTTTT.

The V gene is TRBV7-8, the J gene TRBJ2-7, with a possible D match to TRBD2 (5 bases). The CDR3 runs to 15 residues. The germline gives CDR1 SGHVS, CDR2 FQNEAQ. V shed 5 bases and J shed 4 bases, with 18 bases lying between them. CDR3 protein: CASSLDGGRGYEQYF. CDR3 DNA sequence: TGTGCCAGCAGCCTCGACGGCGGTCGAGGGTACGAGCAGTACTTC.

This chain joins TRBV5-1 and TRBJ2-2, with D hard to call. Trimming took off 0 bases at V and 2 bases at J, with 2 bases between the two ends. Germline lookup yields CDR1 SGHRS and CDR2 YFSETQ. The CDR3 length is 13 residues. The CDR3 spells CASSLVNTGELFF. The CDR3 DNA sequence: TGCGCCAGCAGCTTGGTTAACACCGGGGAGCTGTTTTTT.

This chain connects TRBV6-1 to TRBJ2-1; a weak D match, TRBD1 (5 bases). V lost 3 bases to trimming and J lost 7 bases, with 16 bases between them. The germline gives CDR1 MNHNS, CDR2 SASEGT. The CDR3 is 15 residues long. CDR3: CASSEVTRKGNEQFF. Here the CDR3 DNA reads TGTGCCAGCAGTGAGGTCACCCGTAAGGGGAATGAGCAGTTCTTC.

The chain couples TRBV7-8 to TRBJ2-1; D gene ambiguous. The germline CDR1 and CDR2 sequences are SGHVS and FQNEAQ. CDR3 length: 18 residues. V was cut by 5 bases and J by 0 bases, with 20 bases left in between. The CDR3 nucleotides are TGTGCCAGCAGCCATGATGTACTGGGGAAAAGCTCCTACAATGAGCAGTTCTTC. It is translated as CASSHDVLGKSSYNEQFF.

The V gene is TRBV30, the J gene TRBJ1-5, with a tentative D call TRBD1 (5 bases). V was trimmed by 0 bases and J by 4 bases, leaving 13 bases between them. Germline V gene data show CDR1 as GTSNPN and CDR2 as SVGIG (reference sequence). This CDR3 contains 15 residues. The CDR3 coding sequence is TGTGCCTGGAGTGTAGGGGCGGGTCCGAATCAGCCCCAGCATTTT. This gives the protein CAWSVGAGPNQPQHF.

The V gene is TRBV2, the J gene TRBJ2-3; 9 positions match TRBD2. The V gene end was trimmed by 3 bases and the J gene end by 4 bases; junction bases not matched to a gene: 2. CDR1 is SNHLY and CDR2 is FYNNEI in the germline V gene. The CDR3 consists of 14 residues. CDR3 sequence reads: CASSDGGGADTQYF. The CDR3 DNA is TGTGCCAGCAGTGACGGCGGGGGGGCAGATACGCAGTATTTT. Variable domain in full (rest from reference TRBV2 and TRBJ2-3): EPEVTQTPSHQVTQMGQEVILRCVPISNHLYFYWYRQILGQKVEFLVSFYNNEISEKSEIFDDQFSVERPDGSNFTLKIRSTKLEDSAMYFCASSDGGGADTQYFGPGTRLTVL.

The chain joins TRBV10-3 to TRBJ1-6; TRBD1 aligns across 8 bases. Germline V CDR1 and CDR2: ENHRY, SYGVKD. The CDR3 is made up of 17 amino acids. V shed 0 bases and J 5 bases; nucleotides not matched to a gene: 6. CDR3 in amino acids: CAISESTRGPNNSPLHF. The CDR3 nucleotides read TGTGCCATCAGTGAGTCTACCAGGGGGCCGAATAATTCACCCCTCCACTTT.

Points on this clone: Mismatch with germline at one junction end may stem from a read error. Other nucleotide sequences from this sample produce the same CDR3. The J gene is TRBJ2-5, the V gene TRBV29-1, with TRBD2 as a possible D gene (5 bases). The CDR3 consists of 11 residues. CDR1 and CDR2 from the germline V gene are SQVTM and ANQGSEA. The CDR3 reads CSVDPEETQYF. The CDR3 bases are TGTAGCGTTGACCCGGAGGAGACCCAGTACTTC.

The rearrangement uses TRBV30 and TRBJ2-7, with D tentatively TRBD1 or TRBD2 (5 bases each). Trimming shortened V by 1 base and J by 3 bases, and 13 bases separated the two germline ends. CDR3 length: 14 amino acids. The V gene's germline CDR1 is GTSNPN and CDR2 SVGIG (reference sequence). CDR3 region: CAWSGRDGVYEQYF. The DNA for the CDR3 is TGTGCCTGGAGTGGCCGGGACGGAGTCTACGAGCAGTACTTC.

The chain combines TRBV5-1 with TRBJ2-7; TRBD1 aligns across 8 bases. The CDR3 sequence is 14 residues long. V was pared by 2 bases and J by 2 bases, with 3 bases of the junction left unmatched. Germline V gene data show CDR1 as SGHRS and CDR2 as YFSETQ. CDR3 residues: CASSLQGVTYEQYF. The CDR3 bases are TGCGCCAGCAGCTTACAGGGGGTTACCTACGAGCAGTACTTC.

The rearrangement uses TRBV10-1 and TRBJ2-3; D is tentatively TRBD1 or TRBD2 (5 bases each). V was shortened by 2 bases and J by 2 bases, with 11 bases between the two germline ends. The germline gives CDR1 WNHNN, CDR2 SYGVQD (reference sequence). This CDR3 region has 15 residues. The CDR3 sequence: CASSEDGTVTDTQYF. The CDR3, as DNA: TGCGCCAGCAGTGAGGACGGGACGGTCACAGATACGCAGTATTTT.